This T cell receptor beta chain is from a study of cytomegalovirus exposure and HLA in healthy donors. Study-wide points: Overall, some 160 TCR beta chains were annotated as cytomegalovirus-associated. Subsequent analysis found a tendency for first-cohort TCR clusters to co-occur within the 120 validation repertoires. Usually a TCR sequence was rare, but some public TCRs were found in many donors. In vitro work confirmed that a few CMV-associated chains recognize CMV antigens.

Germline loops: CDR1 SGHDT, CDR2 YYEEEE. J was trimmed by 8 bases and V by 4 bases; bases with no gene match: 6. The CDR3 totals 14 residues. Sequencing was performed with immunoSEQ multiplex PCR; in TCRdb, only in-frame clones are kept and a portion is missing. The data show under 200,000 clones, around 96% seen once. Comments on this clone: The antigen remains undetermined.

The gene calls are TRBV5-6 and TRBJ1-4; TRBD1 matches at 9 bases. The sequencing input was PBMCs. This clonotype was obtained from a woman in her late teens or twenties in good health and CMV-seronegative. DNA for the CDR3: TGTGCCAGCAGCCGGGGACAGGGAGGCGAAAAACTGTTTTTT. It specifies CASSRGQGGEKLFF. The full variable domain, rest sourced from reference TRBV5-6 and TRBJ1-4, is DAGVTQSPTHLIKTRGQQVTLRCSPKSGHDTVSWYQQALGQGPQFIFQYYEEEERQRGNFPDRFSGHQFPNYSSELNVNALLLGDSALYLCASSRGQGGEKLFFGSGTQLSVL.